This TCR beta chain stems from a study of lymphopenia after photon versus proton radiotherapy. Clones were read by immunoSEQ multiplex PCR, and TCRdb kept only the in-frame ones, dropping some. The sample yields 11,000 to 15,000 clones, 82% seen once. Losses at the gene ends were 5 bases for V and 0 bases for J; bases not matched to a gene: 2. The CDR3 loop spans 14 amino acids. CDR1 and CDR2 (germline): SGHTA, FQGTGA. The chain combines TRBV7-3 with TRBJ2-3, with 7 bases identical to TRBD1. The specimen comprised peripheral blood, sampled from a patient treated with photon-based radiotherapy. This receptor was taken from a man between 50 and 59 years old with gastric cancer. The DNA of the CDR3 is TGTGCCAGCAGCCTGGGACAGAGCACAGATACGCAGTATTTT. Translating gives CASSLGQSTDTQYF.